This TCR beta chain was sequenced for a study of blood T cells in healthy people across ages. At the level of the study: When template switching was applied, about one barcoded beta molecule was captured per two T cells.

A second about 7 to 11 cycle PCR used barcoded and J-beta primers. With 12 random nucleotides, a template-switch adaptor tagged each individual cDNA molecule. Each CDR3 protein is one row after TCRdb ran MiXCR on the 5' RACE reads. This table holds some 900,000 distinct CDR3 sequences, roughly 43% found once. On this clonotype itself: Antigen specificity is unknown.

Study-wide findings and caveats: Unsorted PBMCs ruled out conclusive naive versus antigen-experienced comparison.

The V and J ends lost 6 bases and 0 bases respectively, with 9 bases between them. The CDR3 is made up of 15 amino acids. Germline CDR1 reads MNHNS; CDR2 reads SASEGT. V is TRBV6-1 and J is TRBJ2-6; a weak D match, TRBD2 (5 bases). This receptor was obtained from a man between 25 and 39 years old in good health. Sequenced: blood. Written as DNA, the CDR3 is TGTGCCAGCAGGCCAGAGGGCTCTGGGGCCAACGTCCTGACTTTC. Its protein is CASRPEGSGANVLTF.